Listed here are 26 T cell receptor beta chains from one sample, sequenced in a study of blood T cell repertoires in COVID-19. TCRdb's copy holds only in-frame clones and misses some; the assay was immunoSEQ multiplex PCR. This sample has a few hundred thousand clones, with around nine tenths found just once. Sequenced sample: peripheral blood. The receptors here all came from a man in his forties who had recovered from COVID-19.

The chain couples TRBV7-9 to TRBJ2-1; 16 nucleotides match TRBD2. The CDR3 runs 18 residues. V shed 2 bases, J shed 5 bases, and the junction held 6 bases outside the gene matches. Germline-derived CDR1 and CDR2 are SEHNR and FQNEAQ (reference sequence). DNA for the CDR3: TGTGCCAGCAGCTTATACGGGACTAGCGGGAGGGAGAACAATGAGCAGTTCTTC. Its protein product is CASSLYGTSGRENNEQFF.

The V call is TRBV19, the J call TRBJ2-7, with D perhaps TRBD2 (6 bases). The V gene lost 4 bases and the J gene lost 1 base, with 8 bases spanning the gap. CDR1 is LNHDA, CDR2 SQIVND, per germline (reference sequence). This CDR3 has 13 amino acids. The CDR3 DNA follows: TGTGCCAGTAGTAGGGGACTTTCCTACGAGCAGTACTTC. Its protein is CASSRGLSYEQYF.

The V gene is TRBV5-5, the J gene TRBJ2-2, with TRBD2 identical over 8 bases. The germline V gene has CDR1 SGHKS and CDR2 YYEKEE (reference sequence). The V segment lost 1 base and the J segment 2 bases; nucleotides outside the gene matches: 7. This CDR3 comprises 17 residues. This CDR3 is CASSLFAGGFNTGELFF. The CDR3 region has the DNA TGTGCCAGCAGCTTGTTCGCGGGGGGCTTCAACACCGGGGAGCTGTTTTTT.

The chain joins TRBV3-1 (or the pseudogene TRBV3-2) to TRBJ2-6, with a weak D call TRBD1 (5 bases). V lost 4 bases and J 5 bases, leaving 27 bases between the germline ends. CDR3 length: 20 amino acids. Germline assignment: CDR1 LGHDT and CDR2 YNNKEL (reference sequence). The CDR3, as DNA: TGTGCCAGCAGCCCAGAGGTGGCAGGGCCTCTTCCTTTCTGGGCCAACGTCCTGACTTTC. Translating it yields CASSPEVAGPLPFWANVLTF.

The chain carries TRBV6-5 and TRBJ1-3; D unclear. CDR3 length equals 12 residues. V was shortened by 5 bases and J by 9 bases, with 11 bases between the two germline ends. CDR1 is MNHEY, CDR2 SVGAGI, per germline. In nucleotides, the CDR3 is TGTGCCAGCAGTAAGGTTTCGGGCACCATATATTTT. Translated: CASSKVSGTIYF.

This clone was observed a few times. This chain uses TRBV30 with TRBJ2-7; D possibly corresponds to TRBD1 (5 bases). CDR3 length: 13 residues. V was pared by 6 bases and J by 3 bases, with 15 bases between. Germline V CDR1 and CDR2: GTSNPN, SVGIG (reference sequence). CDR3: CACRGRALYEQYF. In nucleotides, the CDR3 is TGTGCCTGTAGAGGCAGGGCTCTCTACGAGCAGTACTTC.

The V and J genes are TRBV2 and TRBJ1-1; D call uncertain. The CDR3 length is 11 residues. Germline V gene sequence: CDR1 SNHLY, CDR2 FYNNEI. The ends were cut back, 4 bases at V and 11 bases at J, with 11 bases in the middle. This CDR3 reads CASSVAGEAFF. In DNA, the CDR3 is TGTGCCAGCAGTGTGGCGGGTGAGGCTTTCTTT.

The CDR3 loop is CASSYELDRGHTGELFF. CDR3 sequence (DNA): TGTGCCAGCAGTTACGAACTTGACAGGGGGCACACCGGGGAGCTGTTTTTT. The V call is TRBV6-2 or TRBV6-3, the J call TRBJ2-2; 10 nucleotides match TRBD1. The CDR3 extends over 17 amino acids. The ends lost 2 bases at V and 3 bases at J; junction bases unmatched: 6. Germline V gene lookup returns CDR1 MNHEY and CDR2 SVGEGT.

The chain recombines TRBV3-1 (or the pseudogene TRBV3-2) with TRBJ1-2; D gene uncertain. The CDR3 totals 15 residues. Germline V lookup: CDR1 LGHDT, CDR2 YNNKEL (reference sequence). Deletions cut 0 bases from V and 4 bases from J, with 12 bases between. CDR3 DNA sequence: TGTGCCAGCAGCCAAGATCAATCTTCGGGCTATGGCTACACCTTC. This encodes CASSQDQSSGYGYTF.

The chain recombines TRBV5-1 with TRBJ1-1; a weak D match, TRBD1 (5 bases). The CDR3 spans 15 residues. Trimming removed 4 bases from V and 3 bases from J, with 16 bases in between. Germline-derived CDR1 and CDR2 are SGHRS and YFSETQ. CDR3 coding DNA: TGCGCCAGCAGCCAGCGTGGGGCGCCGGACACTGAAGCTTTCTTT. This codes for CASSQRGAPDTEAFF.

V and J are TRBV7-8 and TRBJ2-3; TRBD2 might be the D (5 bases). Germline assignment: CDR1 SGHVS and CDR2 FQNEAQ. The CDR3 loop spans 12 amino acids. V was pared by 5 bases and J by 14 bases, with 17 bases between. The CDR3 is CASSTAGLTGYF. As DNA, the CDR3 is TGTGCCAGCAGCACCGCGGGTCTCACGGGGTATTTT.

The chain uses TRBV27 and TRBJ1-5; 10 nucleotides agree with TRBD1. Germline V CDR1 and CDR2: MNHEY, SMNVEV (reference sequence). The J segment lost 9 bases and the V segment lost 3 bases, leaving 11 bases of the junction unmatched. CDR3 length equals 16 residues. The CDR3 region is CASSFGGTGADGPQHF. CDR3 nucleotide sequence: TGTGCCAGCAGTTTCGGCGGGACAGGGGCCGATGGGCCCCAGCATTTT.

The V and J genes are TRBV20-1 and TRBJ2-2; TRBD2 matches 13 bases. The germline CDR1 and CDR2 sequences are DFQATT and SNEGSKA (reference sequence). V was pared by 3 bases and J by 7 bases, with 5 bases of the junction left unmatched. The length of the CDR3 is 15 residues. CDR3 loop: CSASGLAGAVGELFF. The CDR3 DNA is TGCAGTGCTAGTGGACTAGCGGGAGCGGTCGGGGAGCTGTTTTTT.

The chain employs TRBV5-6 and TRBJ1-1; TRBD1 agrees at 7 bases. From germline, CDR1 is SGHDT and CDR2 YYEEEE. This CDR3 spans 14 amino acids. Trimming took 2 bases from V and 0 from J; bases not matched to a gene: 1. In DNA form, the CDR3 reads TGTGCCAGCAGCTTCAGGGGGATGAACACTGAAGCTTTCTTT. It codes for CASSFRGMNTEAFF.

The chain carries TRBV20-1 and TRBJ2-1; D unclear. Germline V CDR1 and CDR2: DFQATT, SNEGSKA (reference sequence). V was clipped by 4 bases and J by 4 bases, with 5 bases between them. This CDR3 comprises 11 residues. DNA for the CDR3: TGCAGTGCTATCGGGTACAATGAGCAGTTCTTC. The encoded protein is CSAIGYNEQFF.

This sequence joins TRBV11-2 and TRBJ1-5; D may be TRBD1 (6 bases). The CDR3 consists of 14 residues. Germline V gene sequence: CDR1 SGHAT, CDR2 FQNNGV. The ends were cut back, 5 bases at V and 6 bases at J, with 14 bases in the middle. In DNA, the CDR3 is TGTGCCAGCAGCCGAGGGGGGGCGGCTCAGCCCCAGCATTTT. This encodes CASSRGGAAQPQHF.

The chain employs TRBV10-1 and TRBJ1-1; tentative D call: TRBD1 (6 bases). CDR1 WNHNN and CDR2 SYGVQD come from the germline V gene (reference sequence). V lost 7 bases, J lost 1 base, and 10 bases lay in between. The CDR3 covers 13 residues. As DNA, the CDR3 is TGCGCCAGCAAGCAGGGGCCGAACACTGAAGCTTTCTTT. Translation gives CASKQGPNTEAFF.

The J gene is TRBJ2-2, the V gene TRBV19; TRBD1 matches at 10 bases. This CDR3 has 16 residues. Germline trimming cut 3 bases from V and 5 bases from J; bases unmatched to any gene: 6. The germline V gene has CDR1 LNHDA and CDR2 SQIVND (reference sequence). CDR3 protein: CASSIPRTGGTGELFF. The CDR3 DNA reads as TGTGCCAGTAGTATCCCCCGGACAGGGGGGACCGGGGAGCTGTTTTTT.

This clone was detected only a few times. The V and J genes are TRBV19 and TRBJ1-1; D not resolved. V lost 2 bases to trimming and J lost 4 bases, with 8 bases between them. The CDR3 covers 13 residues. Germline-derived CDR1 and CDR2 are LNHDA and SQIVND (reference sequence). CDR3 region: CASSIKLSTEAFF. The CDR3 nucleotides are TGTGCCAGTAGTATAAAGCTATCCACTGAAGCTTTCTTT. Complete variable domain (other parts from reference TRBV19 and TRBJ1-1): DGGITQSPKYLFRKEGQNVTLSCEQNLNHDAMYWYRQDPGQGLRLIYYSQIVNDFQKGDIAEGYSVSREKKESFPLTVTSAQKNPTAFYLCASSIKLSTEAFFGQGTRLTVV.

A remark on this clone: Other DNA sequences in this sample translate to the same CDR3. The chain joins TRBV7-2 to TRBJ2-7; D not certain. Germline lookup yields CDR1 SGHTA and CDR2 FQGNSA. The CDR3 runs 14 residues. Trimming cost V 2 bases and J 0 bases, with 8 bases left between them. The chain's CDR3 is CASSLSPGSYEQYF. For the CDR3, the DNA is TGTGCCAGCAGCTTAAGCCCAGGCTCCTACGAGCAGTACTTC.

The chain uses TRBV11-2 and TRBJ2-1; D might be TRBD2 (6 bases). Per the germline V gene, CDR1 is SGHAT and CDR2 is FQNNGV. The V end lost 5 bases, the J end lost 8 bases, and 13 bases lay between the germline ends. This CDR3 is built from 13 residues. Here the CDR3 DNA reads TGTGCCAGCAGCCCAAGGACTAACTATGAGCAGTTCTTC. Its protein product is CASSPRTNYEQFF.

The chain recombines TRBV3-1 (or the pseudogene TRBV3-2) with TRBJ2-1, with 11 bases lining up with TRBD2. Germline loops: CDR1 LGHDT, CDR2 YNNKEL (reference sequence). The CDR3 totals 20 residues. J was trimmed by 3 bases and V by 0 bases; bases with no gene match: 13. The CDR3 region has the DNA TGTGCCAGCAGCCAAGAACGGGGTGGTAGCGGGGGGGCGCGCTACAATGAGCAGTTCTTC. Translation gives CASSQERGGSGGARYNEQFF.

The chain is built from TRBV10-2 and TRBJ2-1; a weak D match, TRBD1 (6 bases). The CDR3 sequence is 14 residues long. Trimming removed 2 bases at V and 2 bases at J, with 7 bases between. Per germline, CDR1 WSHSY and CDR2 SAAADI. As DNA, the CDR3 is TGCGCCAGCAGTGAGGCAGGGGCCTACAATGAGCAGTTCTTC. Protein product: CASSEAGAYNEQFF.

The genes are TRBV6-2 or TRBV6-3 and TRBJ2-7; weak D call: TRBD2 (6 bases). Germline V CDR1 and CDR2: MNHEY, SVGEGT. The CDR3 is 15 amino acids. Trimming took 5 bases from V and 5 from J, leaving 19 bases between them. CDR3 protein: CASSNAGYGPDEQYF. DNA of the CDR3: TGTGCCAGCAGTAACGCGGGATACGGGCCCGACGAGCAGTACTTC.

The rearrangement joins TRBV11-2 to TRBJ2-4, with 9 positions matching TRBD2. V shed 5 bases, J shed 1 base, and the junction held 6 bases outside the gene matches. The CDR3 extends over 16 amino acids. CDR1 and CDR2 from the germline V gene are SGHAT and FQNNGV. CDR3 sequence: CASSTAGGYAKNIQYF. Written as DNA, the CDR3 is TGTGCCAGCAGCACAGCGGGGGGCTACGCCAAAAACATTCAGTACTTC.

The rearrangement links TRBV6-5 to TRBJ2-1; 9 nucleotides agree with TRBD2. Looked up from germline, CDR1 is MNHEY and CDR2 is SVGAGI. This CDR3 spans 16 amino acids. V shed 2 bases and J 5 bases; nucleotides not matched to a gene: 7. This CDR3 is CASSYRVAGENNEQFF. The CDR3 DNA reads as TGTGCCAGCAGTTACCGAGTAGCGGGGGAGAACAATGAGCAGTTCTTC.